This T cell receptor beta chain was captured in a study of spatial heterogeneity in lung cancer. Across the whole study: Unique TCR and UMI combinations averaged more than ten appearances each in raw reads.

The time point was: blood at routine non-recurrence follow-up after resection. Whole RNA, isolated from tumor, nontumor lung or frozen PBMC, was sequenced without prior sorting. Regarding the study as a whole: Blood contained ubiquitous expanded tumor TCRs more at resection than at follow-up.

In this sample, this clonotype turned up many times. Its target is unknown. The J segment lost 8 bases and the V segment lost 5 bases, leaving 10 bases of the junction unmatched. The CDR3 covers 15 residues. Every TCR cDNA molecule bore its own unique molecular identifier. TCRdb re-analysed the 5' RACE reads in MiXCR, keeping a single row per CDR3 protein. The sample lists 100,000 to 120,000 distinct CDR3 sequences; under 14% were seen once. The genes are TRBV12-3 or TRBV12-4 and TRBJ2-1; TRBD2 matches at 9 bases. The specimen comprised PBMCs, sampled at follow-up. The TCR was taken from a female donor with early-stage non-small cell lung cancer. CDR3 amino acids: CASSLRVAGEYEQFF. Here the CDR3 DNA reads TGTGCCAGCAGTCTCCGGGTAGCGGGAGAATATGAGCAGTTCTTC.